This is a list of T cell receptor beta chains from one sample in a study of T cells in Graves' hyperthyroidism and ophthalmopathy. TCRdb reprocessed the multiplex PCR reads with MiXCR, giving one entry per CDR3 protein. The sample shows fewer than 350,000 distinct CDR3 sequences, roughly 15% of them seen only once. Sequenced: blood. The receptor set was obtained from a woman between 45 and 60 years old with Graves' hyperthyroidism that later progressed to Graves' ophthalmopathy. CDR3s include the opening cysteine and the closing phenylalanine or tryptophan. D genes are given only for firm matches. The size field is filled for only some rows; it gives once, few, many or a size class.

v_gene	d_gene	j_gene	abundance	CDR3nt	CDR3aa
TRBV28	NA	TRBJ2-3	medium-sized	TGTGCCAGCAGTTTACGAGATACGCAGTATTTT	CASSLRDTQYF
TRBV9	NA	TRBJ2-3	many	TGTGCCAGCAGCGTCACTGGACAGTACACAGATACGCAGTATTTT	CASSVTGQYTDTQYF
TRBV18	TRBD1	TRBJ2-5	many	TGTGCCAGCTCACCTACAGGGGCCAAAGAGACCCAGTACTTC	CASSPTGAKETQYF
TRBV9	NA	TRBJ2-6	NA	TGTGCCAGCAGCGTGATTGGGGCCAACGTCCTGACTTTC	CASSVIGANVLTF
TRBV28	NA	TRBJ2-2	many	TGTGCCAGCAGCTCCTACGGGGGTTTTACCGGGGAGCTGTTTTTT	CASSSYGGFTGELFF
TRBV6-1	TRBD1	TRBJ2-1	many	TGTGCCAGCACCGACAGGGGTACCTACAATGAGCAGTTCTTC	CASTDRGTYNEQFF
TRBV7-2	NA	TRBJ1-5	many	TGTGCCAGCAGCTTAGGGGATTGGCAGCCCCAGCATTTT	CASSLGDWQPQHF
TRBV7-8	TRBD1	TRBJ1-5	NA	TGTGCCAGCAGCCTTCGGGGGCAGGGGGACCCCAATCAGCCCCAGCATTTT	CASSLRGQGDPNQPQHF
TRBV28	TRBD2	TRBJ2-7	many	TGTGCCAGCAGTTCGGGGGGGATTAGCGGGAGTACCAGGTACGAGCAGTACTTC	CASSSGGISGSTRYEQYF
TRBV7-8	NA	TRBJ2-7	many	TGTGCCAGCAGCGTCGACAGGAACTACGAGCAGTACTTC	CASSVDRNYEQYF
TRBV24-1	TRBD2	TRBJ2-1	many	TGTGCCACCAGTGACTTCTCACTAGCGGGGGGCAATGAGCAGTTCTTC	CATSDFSLAGGNEQFF
TRBV7-8	NA	TRBJ1-1	many	TGTGCCAGCAGCAAGCAAATACAGAACACTGAAGCTTTCTTT	CASSKQIQNTEAFF
TRBV5-8	NA	TRBJ2-1	many	TGTGCCAGCAGCTTGGTGGTTGAGCAGTTCTTC	CASSLVVEQFF
TRBV19	NA	TRBJ2-3	few	TGTGCCAGTAGTTCCACGGGGGCAGGGCCCACAGATACGCAGTATTTT	CASSSTGAGPTDTQYF
TRBV20-1	TRBD2	TRBJ2-1	many	TGCAGTGCTAGAGATATAGCGGGAGGGAGGAATGAGCAGTTCTTC	CSARDIAGGRNEQFF
TRBV28	NA	TRBJ1-4	many	TGTGCCAGCAGTTTCTCCGTTAGTTCTCCAACTAATGAAAAACTGTTTTTT	CASSFSVSSPTNEKLFF
TRBV4-1	NA	TRBJ1-1	NA	TGCGCCAGCAGCCAAGTCAGGGGACTAGGAGCTTTCTTT	CASSQVRGLGAFF
TRBV19	NA	TRBJ1-1	many	TGTGCCAGTAACCTTAGGACGAACACTGAAGCTTTCTTT	CASNLRTNTEAFF
TRBV12-3/TRBV12-4	NA	TRBJ2-7	many	TGTGCCAGCAGTTTAAACTGGGCACGGACTTCCTACGAGCAGTACTTC	CASSLNWARTSYEQYF
TRBV12-3/TRBV12-4	TRBD1	TRBJ2-7	many	TGTGCCAGCAGCCCCGGACAGGGGTTCTCCTACGAGCAGTACTTC	CASSPGQGFSYEQYF
TRBV5-1	TRBD2	TRBJ2-3	many	TGCGCCAGCAGCCCCGGGACTAGCGGGAGGGGAGCAGATACGCAGTATTTT	CASSPGTSGRGADTQYF
TRBV11-2	NA	TRBJ1-6	many	TGTGCCAGCAGCTTGAATTCACCCCTCCACTTT	CASSLNSPLHF
TRBV3-1	NA	TRBJ2-1	many	TGTGCCAGCAGCCAAGGAGCCTCGAGGGGTGAGCAGTTCTTC	CASSQGASRGEQFF
TRBV12-3/TRBV12-4	NA	TRBJ2-5	many	TGTGCCAGCAGGCCCGAGGGGGAGACCCAGTACTTC	CASRPEGETQYF
TRBV12-3/TRBV12-4	TRBD1	TRBJ1-1	NA	TGTGCCAGCAGTCAACAAGGGGGCGCGGGGACTGAAGCTTTCTTT	CASSQQGGAGTEAFF
TRBV18	NA	TRBJ1-1	many	TGTGCCAGCTCCGACCTCTACCCGGACACTGAAGCTTTCTTT	CASSDLYPDTEAFF